This T cell receptor (beta chain) was identified in a study of blood T cell repertoires in COVID-19 (dated by TCRdb to the early 2020s). About the full investigation: Collaborator samples came from the United States, Italy and Spain and covered acute and convalescent phases of COVID-19. The prospective study material was composed of cDNA or gDNA derived from T cells, B-cell-depleted T cells, or PBMCs. The dataset comprised deeply sampled blood TCRbeta repertoires from subjects exposed to, actively infected with, or recovered from COVID-19. A freely available public database, intended as a resource for researchers studying the immune response to SARS-CoV-2, is where the repertoires were released. Samples were obtained from the ongoing ImmuneRACE study (first 160 participants) and from some 1,300 subjects provided by 6 global collaborators. Sample metadata almost always included a de-identified subject ID, COVID-19 status, age in years and sex. Where available, HLA class I and class II types were obtained from metadata supplied by the sample provider rather than from assay-based typing. Beyond this particular receptor, the publication reports: The amount of clinical and demographic metadata varied by source and participant and was provided uncurated.

This clone has ten or more counts. Its target antigen remains unknown. No much larger clone is present one base from it, and per-base qualities are unavailable. TCRbeta CDR3 regions were amplified from genomic DNA by means of the immunoSEQ Assay, a bias-controlled multiplex PCR. In the original analysis: Nucleated cell counts per sample were estimated from amplification of reference gene primers within the assay. To quantify the absolute abundance of each unique TCRbeta CDR3 rearrangement, sequence reads were collapsed and filtered. For each sample, productive Simpson clonality was calculated as the square root of Simpson's diversity index across productive rearrangements. TCRdb limited this immuneACCESS table to in-frame rearrangements with V and J called. A share of clones is missing; checked studies link under half to unresolved V genes, and the rest is unexplained. The DNA gave D and trimming, while V, J and clone size come from that table. The sample profile shows about 280,000 clones; approximately 83% of them were found once. Clones ranked in the top ten supply roughly 2.1% of the sample.

A second Seattle source provided samples from volunteer blood donors who had recovered from COVID-19. Whole blood was collected in K2EDTA tubes by collaborating institutions according to the institutions' own protocols. For TCRbeta analysis, collaborators shipped samples in one of three forms: frozen whole blood, isolated PBMCs, or DNA extracted from either of those sample types. For CDR1 and CDR2, the germline V gene lists MDHEN and SYDVKM. Measured from the cysteine to the phenylalanine, the CDR3 is 13 residues long. Only the CDR3 part of the read is kept: 39 bases, read in frame from the first base. V loses 3 bases, J loses 10 bases, and the germline ends lie 15 bases apart.

This TCR was sampled from a woman aged 25 to 45 who had recovered from COVID-19. Material: peripheral blood. This chain is built from TRBV28 and TRBJ1-2, with no confidently assigned D gene. The CDR3: CASSFLRSESYTF. At the DNA level, the sequence is TGTGCCAGCAGTTTCTTAAGGTCGGAGTCCTACACCTTC.